The clone carrying this T cell receptor (beta chain) was seen many times. The antigen is unknown. Genomic DNA provided the template from which TCR beta VDJ and CDR3 profiles were obtained. Each CDR3 protein gets one entry after TCRdb re-called the reads with MiXCR. The sample consists of about 150,000 distinct CDR3 sequences, roughly 40% of them appearing once. These data originate in a study of CD8+CD57+ T cells in acquired aplastic anemia. The overall study: Researchers reported that healthy donors averaged approximately 9.8 million reads for CD4+ cells.

Per germline, CDR1 DFQATT and CDR2 SNEGSKA (reference sequence). The CDR3 contains 13 residues. Trimming removed 5 bases from V and 2 bases from J, with 12 bases in between. Study-level points and caveats: Patients versus controls showed no significant CD8+ Simpson's diversity difference.

The clonotype was recovered from a human donor in good health, serving as a control. The chain employs TRBV20-1 and TRBJ1-2; D is unresolved. Input material: sorted CD4+, CD8+, or CD8+CD57+ T cells (not recorded which) from PBMCs. This CDR3 reads CSARTPLNYGYTF. The CDR3 DNA sequence: TGCAGTGCTCGGACGCCTCTCAACTATGGCTACACCTTC.